The clone carrying this T cell receptor (beta chain) was counted ten times or more. The germline V gene has CDR1 LNHNV and CDR2 YYDKDF (reference sequence). The V and J ends lost 0 bases and 0 bases, in that order; junction bases with no gene match: 6. This CDR3 contains 18 residues. None of the patients had undergone any treatment ahead of thyroid surgery. The data derive from a study of metastatic and nonmetastatic thyroid tumors. With MiXCR, TCRdb reprocessed the PCR reads. The sample includes 5,000 to 7,000 clones, approximately 35% of them seen just once. Material for sequencing was tumor tissue. The J gene is TRBJ2-3, the V gene TRBV15, with TRBD2 identical over 10 bases. The sequence was obtained from a female donor with papillary thyroid cancer or a benign thyroid nodule (not recorded which). Some clones in this sample may be carry-over from other donors' samples. The CDR3, as DNA: TGTGCCACCAGCAGAGATACACTAGCGGGATCTAGCACAGATACGCAGTATTTT. It specifies CATSRDTLAGSSTDTQYF.